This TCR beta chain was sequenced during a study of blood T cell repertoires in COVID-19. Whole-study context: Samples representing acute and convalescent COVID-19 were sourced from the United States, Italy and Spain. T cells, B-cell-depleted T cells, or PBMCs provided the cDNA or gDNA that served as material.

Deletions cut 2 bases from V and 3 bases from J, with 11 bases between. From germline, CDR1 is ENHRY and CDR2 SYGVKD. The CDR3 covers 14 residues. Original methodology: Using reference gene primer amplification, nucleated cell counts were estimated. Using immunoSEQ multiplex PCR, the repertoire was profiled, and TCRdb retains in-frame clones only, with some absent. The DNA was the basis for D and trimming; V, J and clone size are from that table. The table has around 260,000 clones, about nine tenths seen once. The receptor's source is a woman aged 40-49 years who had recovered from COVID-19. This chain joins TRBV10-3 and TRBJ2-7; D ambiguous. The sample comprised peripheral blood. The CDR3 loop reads CAISEAGPNYEQYF. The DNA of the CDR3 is TGTGCCATCAGTGAGGCTGGGCCGAACTACGAGCAGTACTTC.